The 29 T cell receptor beta chains listed next were all sequenced from one sample in a study of blood T cell repertoires in COVID-19. Method: immunoSEQ multiplex PCR; TCRdb's copy keeps in-frame clones and lacks some. Of 110,000 to 150,000 clones in the sample, roughly three quarters were seen once. What was sequenced was PBMCs or T cells enriched from blood (not recorded which). Every receptor here comes from a woman between 45 and 65 years old who had recovered from COVID-19.

The chain is built from TRBV3-1 (or the pseudogene TRBV3-2) and TRBJ1-6; no definite D call. Germline CDR1 is LGHDT and CDR2 is YNNKEL (reference sequence). V lost 0 bases to trimming and J lost 0 bases, with 12 bases between them. The CDR3 is 18 amino acids. CDR3 sequence (DNA): TGTGCCAGCAGCCAAGATCTTGGAGGGTACTCCTATAATTCACCCCTCCACTTT. Amino acid sequence: CASSQDLGGYSYNSPLHF.

In DNA form, the CDR3 reads TGTGCCATCAGTGAGGGATTTAGGCTCCAACCCGGGACTAGCGGGGGACCCTCCTACAATGAGCAGTTCTTC. Translating it yields CAISEGFRLQPGTSGGPSYNEQFF. This chain uses TRBV10-3 with TRBJ2-1; 14 bases agree with TRBD2. V lost 2 bases to trimming and J lost 0 bases; unmatched junction nucleotides: 21. The germline gives CDR1 ENHRY, CDR2 SYGVKD. This CDR3 contains 24 residues.

The J gene is TRBJ2-7, the V gene TRBV21-1; TRBD1, the D gene given by the table, was not confirmed from the DNA. TRBV21-1 represents a pseudogene. The CDR3 spans 14 residues. CDR3: CASSGDREPYEQYV. DNA for the CDR3: TGTGCCAGCAGCGGGGACAGGGAGCCCTACGAGCAGTACGTC.

The chain combines TRBV9 with TRBJ1-2; D unresolved. Trimming took 0 bases from V and 8 from J, leaving 14 bases between them. CDR1 and CDR2 from the germline V gene are SGDLS and YYNGEE. This CDR3 has 14 residues. This chain's CDR3 is CASSVVGSSRGYTF. CDR3 coding DNA: TGTGCCAGCAGCGTAGTGGGCAGCTCAAGGGGCTACACCTTC.

There are a few counts of this clone. Mismatch with germline at one junction end may stem from a read error. The rearrangement joins TRBV6-1 to TRBJ2-3; possibly TRBD1 for D (5 bases). There are 15 residues in the CDR3. Germline V lookup: CDR1 MNHNS, CDR2 SASEGT. CDR3 in DNA: TGTGCCAGCAGTAAAGCGTGGGGCTCCACAGATACGCAGTATTTT. It translates to CASSKAWGSTDTQYF.

This clone was seen more than once but under ten times. V gene TRBV27 combines with J gene TRBJ2-2; 8 bases are shared with TRBD2. CDR1 MNHEY and CDR2 SMNVEV come from the germline V gene (reference sequence). Unmatched junction bases numbered 9, after V lost 4 bases and J lost 2 bases. The CDR3 runs 17 residues. CDR3 nucleotide sequence: TGTGCCAGCAGTTCGAAGTTTAGCGGGGCCAACACCGGGGAGCTGTTTTTT. Amino acids: CASSSKFSGANTGELFF.

The rearrangement joins TRBV5-1 to TRBJ1-6; 7 bases line up with TRBD1. CDR3 size: 15 residues. V lost 1 base and J lost 5; bases outside the gene matches: 3. The germline CDR1 and CDR2 sequences are SGHRS and YFSETQ. This chain's CDR3 is CASSLRTGDNSPLHF. In nucleotides, the CDR3 is TGCGCCAGCAGCTTGCGAACAGGGGATAATTCACCCCTCCACTTT.

This clone was seen at least ten times. CDR3 region: CASSELTGRENNEQFF. The CDR3 nucleotides are TGTGCCAGCAGTGAATTGACAGGGCGGGAAAACAATGAGCAGTTCTTC. The J gene is TRBJ2-1, the V gene TRBV25-1, with D possibly TRBD1 on 7 matching bases. Germline V CDR1 and CDR2: MGHDK, SYGVNS. V shed 1 base and J shed 5 bases, with 15 bases lying between them. The CDR3 runs 16 residues.

The J gene is TRBJ2-1, the V gene TRBV29-1; the match to TRBD2 covers 9 bases. Per germline, CDR1 SQVTM and CDR2 ANQGSEA. Germline trimming cut 2 bases from V and 8 bases from J; bases unmatched to any gene: 1. The CDR3 sequence is 12 residues long. The DNA of the CDR3 is TGCAGCGTTGAACTAGCGGGGTATGAGCAGTTCTTC. Its protein is CSVELAGYEQFF.

This clone was observed a single time. V gene TRBV9 combines with J gene TRBJ1-1; a weak D match, TRBD1 (5 bases). Germline CDR1 is SGDLS and CDR2 is YYNGEE. The CDR3 spans 15 residues. V was pared by 7 bases and J by 8 bases, with 24 bases between. CDR3 sequence: CASQGAGTGRAEAFF. CDR3 coding DNA: TGTGCCAGCCAAGGGGCCGGGACGGGGAGGGCAGAAGCTTTCTTT.

The rearrangement uses TRBV5-1 and TRBJ2-3; the D is unclear. The CDR3 extends over 15 amino acids. Looked up from germline, CDR1 is SGHRS and CDR2 is YFSETQ. V lost 0 bases and J lost 0, with 8 bases in between. CDR3 sequence: CASSLVITSTDTQYF. CDR3 bases: TGCGCCAGCAGCTTGGTAATCACAAGCACAGATACGCAGTATTTT.

This clone has just one count. The rearrangement links TRBV18 to TRBJ2-2, with TRBD1 matching over 10 bases. V shed 6 bases and J 6 bases; nucleotides not matched to a gene: 7. The V gene's germline CDR1 is KGHSH and CDR2 LQKENI. This CDR3 spans 15 amino acids. CDR3 bases: TGTGCCAGCTCTCGGGACGGACAGGGGGCCGGGGAGCTGTTTTTT. This encodes CASSRDGQGAGELFF. The full variable domain, its missing parts supplied by reference TRBV18 and TRBJ2-2, is NAGVMQNPRHLVRRRGQEARLRCSPMKGHSHVYWYRQLPEEGLKFMVYLQKENIIDESGMPKERFSAEFPKEGPSILRIQQVVRGDSAAYFCASSRDGQGAGELFFGEGSRLTVL.

CDR3 protein: CSASRGHYNEQFF. The CDR3 DNA sequence: TGCAGTGCTAGTCGGGGTCACTACAATGAGCAGTTCTTC. The chain recombines TRBV20-1 with TRBJ2-1; maybe TRBD2 (5 bases). The CDR3 is 13 amino acids. The V gene's germline CDR1 is DFQATT and CDR2 SNEGSKA (reference sequence). V was cut by 3 bases and J by 3 bases, with 9 bases left in between.

CDR3 DNA sequence: TGTGCCAGCAGTTACTCGACACCTTACTCTGGAAACACCATATATTTT. Amino acid sequence: CASSYSTPYSGNTIYF. V usage is TRBV6-5 and J usage is TRBJ1-3; D is undetermined. Germline CDR1 MNHEY, CDR2 SVGAGI. V lost 0 bases to trimming and J lost 0 bases, with 9 bases between them. This CDR3 is 16 amino acids long.

V gene TRBV5-4 combines with J gene TRBJ1-2; 11 bases map to TRBD1. V lost 2 bases, J lost 7 bases, and 10 bases stayed unmatched. Germline values: CDR1 SGHNT, CDR2 YYREEE (reference sequence). This CDR3 has 16 amino acids. The CDR3 bases are TGTGCCAGCAGCTTTGGACAGGGGGCTACGCCGGGTGGCTACACCTTC. Translating it yields CASSFGQGATPGGYTF.

This clone has more than one count but fewer than ten. The chain has TRBV19 and TRBJ2-1, with 7 bases aligning to TRBD2. Unmatched junction bases numbered 9, after V lost 3 bases and J lost 7 bases. Looked up from germline, CDR1 is LNHDA and CDR2 is SQIVND (reference sequence). The length of the CDR3 is 15 residues. CDR3 DNA sequence: TGTGCCAGTAGTATCCTCGCGGGGGTCAGGAATGAGCAGTTCTTC. It codes for CASSILAGVRNEQFF. Complete variable domain (other parts from reference TRBV19 and TRBJ2-1): DGGITQSPKYLFRKEGQNVTLSCEQNLNHDAMYWYRQDPGQGLRLIYYSQIVNDFQKGDIAEGYSVSREKKESFPLTVTSAQKNPTAFYLCASSILAGVRNEQFFGPGTRLTVL.

This clone was seen a single time. The chain has TRBV19 and TRBJ2-2, with D perhaps matching TRBD1 (5 bases). CDR1 LNHDA and CDR2 SQIVND come from the germline V gene (reference sequence). V lost 4 bases and J 6 bases, leaving 15 bases between the germline ends. This CDR3 is built from 15 residues. The CDR3 protein is CASSTQGGRPGELFF. The CDR3 DNA reads TGTGCCAGTAGTACTCAGGGTGGGCGTCCCGGGGAGCTGTTTTTT.

The chain carries TRBV28 and TRBJ1-2; 7 nucleotides align to TRBD1. This CDR3 comprises 14 residues. The germline CDR1 and CDR2 sequences are MDHEN and SYDVKM. V gave up 6 bases and J gave up 4 bases; unmatched junction bases: 8. Here the CDR3 reads CASRPPGQLYGYTF. As DNA, the CDR3 is TGTGCCAGCAGGCCGCCGGGACAGCTCTATGGCTACACCTTC.

J is TRBJ2-6 and V is TRBV3-1 (or the pseudogene TRBV3-2), with D perhaps TRBD1 (5 bases). The CDR3 has 14 residues. V gave up 10 bases and J gave up 1 base, with 11 bases separating them. Germline-derived CDR1 and CDR2 are LGHDT and YNNKEL (reference sequence). The CDR3 bases are TGTGCCACCATGAGGACATCTGGGGCCAACGTCCTGACTTTC. This translates into CATMRTSGANVLTF.

The rearrangement uses TRBV27 and TRBJ1-1; D might be TRBD1 (6 bases). The CDR3 has 17 residues. V lost 6 bases to trimming and J lost 0 bases, with 20 bases between them. Per germline, CDR1 MNHEY and CDR2 SMNVEV (reference sequence). The CDR3 DNA sequence: TGTGCCAGCAGCCATTTCGGGACACTTAACTTGAACACTGAAGCTTTCTTT. Its translation is CASSHFGTLNLNTEAFF.

This chain uses TRBV4-2 with TRBJ1-4, with D tentatively TRBD1 (6 bases). Germline V CDR1 and CDR2: LGHNA, YNFKEQ. The CDR3 covers 15 residues. Trimming shortened V by 4 bases and J by 14 bases, and 23 bases separated the two germline ends. DNA for the CDR3: TGTGCCAGCAGCCCCCCCGAGACAGGCACTTCGTGGCTGTTTTTT. Amino acid sequence: CASSPPETGTSWLFF.

The chain uses TRBV18 and TRBJ1-1, with 7 bases matching TRBD1. CDR3 length: 15 amino acids. Germline CDR1 is KGHSH and CDR2 is LQKENI. The junction had 4 bases not matched to a gene; V was cut back by 3 bases and J by 0 bases. DNA of the CDR3: TGTGCCAGCTCACCGGGACAGTTGATGAACACTGAAGCTTTCTTT. This codes for CASSPGQLMNTEAFF.

The rearrangement links TRBV29-1 to TRBJ1-2; TRBD1 might be the D (5 bases). Germline CDR1 SQVTM, CDR2 ANQGSEA. Trimming removed 8 bases at V and 4 bases at J, with 14 bases between. This CDR3 has 12 residues. CDR3 nucleotide sequence: TGCAGCTATGAAGGGGCGGGCTATGGCTACACCTTC. Translating it yields CSYEGAGYGYTF.

This clone appeared once. The chain joins TRBV7-9 to TRBJ2-3; D might be TRBD2 (5 bases). This CDR3 region has 11 residues. Trimming cost V 3 bases and J 11 bases, with 9 bases left between them. CDR1 and CDR2 from the germline V gene are SEHNR and FQNEAQ (reference sequence). DNA for the CDR3: TGTGCCAGCAGCTTGCACGGGGAGCAGTATTTT. It specifies CASSLHGEQYF.

J is TRBJ1-2 and V is TRBV3-1 (or the pseudogene TRBV3-2); TRBD1 agrees at 7 bases. Germline CDR1 is LGHDT and CDR2 is YNNKEL (reference sequence). With V trimmed by 6 bases and J by 4 bases, 5 bases remained unmatched. CDR3 size: 13 residues. The CDR3 coding sequence is TGTGCCAGCAGTCAGGGACAGCTCTATGGCTACACCTTC. Protein: CASSQGQLYGYTF.

The gene calls are TRBV28 and TRBJ1-1; D is undetermined. The CDR3 loop spans 16 amino acids. V was trimmed by 2 bases and J by 1 base, leaving 14 bases between them. Germline V lookup: CDR1 MDHEN, CDR2 SYDVKM. CDR3 residues: CASSLLGSFWNTEAFF. CDR3 coding DNA: TGTGCCAGCAGTTTACTGGGGAGTTTCTGGAACACTGAAGCTTTCTTT.

V and J are TRBV7-2 and TRBJ1-1; D may be TRBD1 (6 bases). Trimming left V 4 bases short and J 5 bases short, with 17 bases between. The CDR3 length is 15 residues. Germline V gene lookup returns CDR1 SGHTA and CDR2 FQGNSA. CDR3 sequence: CASSSEGVRGTEAFF. The CDR3 DNA follows: TGTGCCAGCAGCTCCGAGGGGGTTCGGGGTACTGAAGCTTTCTTT.

The J gene is TRBJ2-3, the V gene TRBV7-3; D is unresolved. This CDR3 is built from 15 residues. CDR1 is SGHTA, CDR2 FQGTGA, per germline. V was clipped by 7 bases and J by 0 bases, with 14 bases between them. CDR3 protein: CASTEESSSTDTQYF. In DNA form, the CDR3 reads TGTGCCAGCACCGAGGAATCTAGTAGCACAGATACGCAGTATTTT.

This chain joins TRBV15 and TRBJ2-3, with TRBD2 identical over 9 bases. Germline CDR1 reads LNHNV; CDR2 reads YYDKDF (reference sequence). The CDR3 sequence is 16 residues long. The ends lost 0 bases at V and 4 bases at J; junction bases unmatched: 5. CDR3 DNA: TGTGCCACCAGCAGAGACCGCGGGGGGGGCGCAGATACGCAGTATTTT. Amino acids: CATSRDRGGGADTQYF.